This T cell receptor (beta chain) was captured in a study of CD8+CD57+ T cells in acquired aplastic anemia. Study summary: Quantities of DNA derived from sorted CD4+ and CD8+ cells averaged 3.2 ug. Study observations and caveats: Patients were compared with controls for CD8+ Simpson's diversity, and no significant difference emerged.

Per the germline V gene, CDR1 is SGHNT and CDR2 is YYREEE (reference sequence). This CDR3 has 16 residues. V trimming: 6 bases; J trimming: 4 bases; junction bases outside the gene matches: 13. Before being chosen for sequencing, patients had shown CD8+CD57+ cell expansion by flow cytometry. Each patient gave a blood sample that was collected before any therapy had been received. Genomic DNA, the template, was used for profiling of the TCR beta VDJ and CDR3. MiXCR was run by TCRdb on the reads, yielding one entry per CDR3 protein. The data hold fewer than 200,000 distinct CDR3 sequences, with 48% observed a single time. At least ten counts were recorded for this clonotype. The antigen remains undetermined.

This receptor was identified in a human donor with aplastic anemia. This sequence joins TRBV5-4 and TRBJ2-3; 8 bases agree with TRBD2. Sequences were obtained from sorted CD4+, CD8+, or CD8+CD57+ T cells (not recorded which) from PBMCs. CDR3 loop: CASMLTGTRNADTQYF. For the CDR3, the DNA is TGTGCCAGCATGCTGACCGGGACTAGGAATGCAGATACGCAGTATTTT.